A selection of T cell receptor beta chains follows, all from one sample in a study of T cell responses to AZD1222 COVID-19 vaccine. Data came from immunoSEQ multiplex PCR; TCRdb stores just in-frame clones and leaves some out. This table holds more than 55,000 clones, roughly nine tenths found once. The sequences come from peripheral blood, collected 28 days after the second AZD1222 dose. The source of these receptors is an adult who received the AZD1222 COVID-19 vaccine. The CDR3 runs from the conserved cysteine through the conserved F or W. The order of the fields is CDR3 protein, V gene, CDR3 length, J gene.

CASRPAGQTTNEKLFF	TRBV19	16	TRBJ1-4
CASSQSWGTEAFF	TRBV16	13	TRBJ1-1
CASSEFRYQETQYF	TRBV25-1	14	TRBJ2-5
CSASPPGGNTEAFF	TRBV20-1	14	TRBJ1-1
CASSLAGGAGELFF	TRBV5-1	14	TRBJ2-2
CASREVETQYF	TRBV10-2	11	TRBJ2-5
CASSRLAFYEQYF	TRBV5-1	13	TRBJ2-7
CASSFDRGQSNEQFF	TRBV5-8	15	TRBJ2-1
CAIRDSGSQYGYTF	TRBV10-3	14	TRBJ1-2
CASSRGNWGGEYEQYF	TRBV5-1	16	TRBJ2-7
CASSRWGEPGSNEQFF	TRBV7-2	16	TRBJ2-1
CASKELSSSNEQFF	TRBV7-9	14	TRBJ2-1
CSVEDRSGGNTIYF	TRBV29-1	14	TRBJ1-3
CASRTTGAGETQYF	TRBV28	14	TRBJ2-5
CASSGLPSGSGNEQFF	TRBV9	16	TRBJ2-1
CASPGTSNTEAFF	TRBV28	13	TRBJ1-1
CASSLRTGQENEQFF	TRBV11-3	15	TRBJ2-1
CASSQVWGIFAGGDYNEQFF	TRBV14	20	TRBJ2-1
CASSLAAAYQPQHF	TRBV28	14	TRBJ1-5
CASSLAYRYEQYF	TRBV12-3/TRBV12-4	13	TRBJ2-7
CASSYPRTRGHNEQFF	TRBV6-5	16	TRBJ2-1
CALPSGLADQETQYF	TRBV30	15	TRBJ2-5
CATSRGTGPSYEQYF	TRBV15	15	TRBJ2-7
CASSYQGDSPAGELFF	TRBV6-5	16	TRBJ2-2
CASSFSSGDSYEQYF	TRBV11-2	15	TRBJ2-7
CASRQTLVQDTQYF	TRBV2	14	TRBJ2-3